The 6 T cell receptor beta chains below all came from one sample that was sequenced in a study of cytomegalovirus exposure and HLA in healthy donors. PCR employed 60 Vbeta and 13 Jbeta primers. Repertoires were generated with immunoSEQ multiplex PCR, while TCRdb's copy carries only in-frame clones and drops some. Among 160,000 or so clones, about 71% were seen once, and the ten largest hold 2.8%. The material sequenced was PBMCs. These receptors were obtained from a woman younger than 45 in good health and CMV-seronegative.

This rearrangement joins TRBV29-1 to TRBJ2-7, with 11 bases lining up with TRBD1. CDR1 is SQVTM and CDR2 is ANQGSEA in the germline V gene. V gave up 6 bases and J gave up 7 bases; unmatched junction bases: 5. This CDR3 is built from 12 residues. The CDR3: CSVGTGGGEQYF. The CDR3 DNA reads as TGCAGCGTGGGGACAGGGGGGGGAGAGCAGTACTTC.

The rearrangement joins TRBV7-8 to TRBJ2-7, with TRBD1 as a possible D gene (5 bases). The CDR3 runs to 13 residues. V lost 1 base and J lost 4, with 8 bases in between. Germline assignment: CDR1 SGHVS and CDR2 FQNEAQ. CDR3: CASSLGTYYEQYF. CDR3 coding DNA: TGTGCCAGCAGCTTAGGGACATATTACGAGCAGTACTTC.

The V gene is TRBV29-1, the J gene TRBJ2-5, with 8 bases matching TRBD1. CDR1 is SQVTM and CDR2 is ANQGSEA in the germline V gene. Trimming took 4 bases from V and 5 from J; bases not matched to a gene: 3. The CDR3 covers 12 residues. Here the CDR3 DNA reads TGCAGCGTTGCAGGGGGCGCGGAGACCCAGTACTTC. Amino acids: CSVAGGAETQYF.

This rearrangement joins TRBV15 to TRBJ1-2; 9 positions agree with TRBD1. Per the germline V gene, CDR1 is LNHNV and CDR2 is YYDKDF (reference sequence). The CDR3 totals 15 residues. J lost 8 bases, V lost 5 bases, and 12 bases had no gene match. In nucleotides, the CDR3 is TGTGCCACCAGCGTGGGGGGACAGGGCAGCCGCGGCTACACCTTC. Protein sequence: CATSVGGQGSRGYTF.

This chain uses TRBV27 with TRBJ1-1; the D is unclear. The CDR3 covers 14 residues. Germline V gene lookup returns CDR1 MNHEY and CDR2 SMNVEV (reference sequence). V was pared by 2 bases and J by 1 base, with 8 bases between. DNA of the CDR3: TGTGCCAGCAGTTTACGGGAGCCGAACACTGAAGCTTTCTTT. This gives the protein CASSLREPNTEAFF.

The chain recombines TRBV4-1 with TRBJ2-5; a weak D match, TRBD2 (5 bases). The germline V gene encodes CDR1 MGHRA and CDR2 YSYEKL. The V end lost 4 bases, the J end lost 2 bases, and 14 bases lay between the germline ends. The CDR3 runs to 15 residues. CDR3 DNA sequence: TGCGCCAGCAGCCCATCGGACCGGGGTCAAGAGACCCAGTACTTC. It yields the protein CASSPSDRGQETQYF.